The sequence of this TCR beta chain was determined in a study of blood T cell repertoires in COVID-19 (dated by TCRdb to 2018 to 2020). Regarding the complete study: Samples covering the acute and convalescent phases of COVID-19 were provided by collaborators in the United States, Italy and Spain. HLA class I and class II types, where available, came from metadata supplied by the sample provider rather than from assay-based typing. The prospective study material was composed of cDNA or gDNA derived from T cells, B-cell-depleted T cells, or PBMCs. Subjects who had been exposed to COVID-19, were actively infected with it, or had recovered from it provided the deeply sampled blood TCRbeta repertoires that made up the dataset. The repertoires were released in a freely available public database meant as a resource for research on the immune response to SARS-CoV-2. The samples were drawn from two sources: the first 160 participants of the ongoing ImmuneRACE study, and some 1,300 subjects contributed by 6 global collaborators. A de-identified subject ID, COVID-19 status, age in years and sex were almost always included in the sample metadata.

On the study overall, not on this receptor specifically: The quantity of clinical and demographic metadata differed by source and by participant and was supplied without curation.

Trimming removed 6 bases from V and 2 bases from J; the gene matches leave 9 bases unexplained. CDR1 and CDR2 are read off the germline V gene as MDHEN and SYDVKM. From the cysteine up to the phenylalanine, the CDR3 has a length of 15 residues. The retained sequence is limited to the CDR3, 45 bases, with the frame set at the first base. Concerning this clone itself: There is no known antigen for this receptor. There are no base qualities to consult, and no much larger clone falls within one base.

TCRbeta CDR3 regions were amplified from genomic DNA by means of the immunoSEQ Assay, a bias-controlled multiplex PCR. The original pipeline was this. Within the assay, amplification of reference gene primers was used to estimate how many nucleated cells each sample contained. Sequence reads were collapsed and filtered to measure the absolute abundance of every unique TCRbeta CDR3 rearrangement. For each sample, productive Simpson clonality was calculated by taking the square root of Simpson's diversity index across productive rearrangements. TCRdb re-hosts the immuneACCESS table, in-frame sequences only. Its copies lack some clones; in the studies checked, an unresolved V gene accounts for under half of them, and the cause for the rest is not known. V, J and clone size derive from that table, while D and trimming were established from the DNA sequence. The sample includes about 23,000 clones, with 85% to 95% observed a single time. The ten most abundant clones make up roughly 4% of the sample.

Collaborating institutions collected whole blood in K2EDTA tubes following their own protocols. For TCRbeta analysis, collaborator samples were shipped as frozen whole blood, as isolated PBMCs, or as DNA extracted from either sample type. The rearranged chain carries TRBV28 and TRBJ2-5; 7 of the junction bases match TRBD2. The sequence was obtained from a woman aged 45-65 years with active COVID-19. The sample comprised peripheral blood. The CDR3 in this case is CASSLGGFAQETQYF. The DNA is TGTGCCAGCAGCCTCGGGGGGTTTGCGCAAGAGACCCAGTACTTC.